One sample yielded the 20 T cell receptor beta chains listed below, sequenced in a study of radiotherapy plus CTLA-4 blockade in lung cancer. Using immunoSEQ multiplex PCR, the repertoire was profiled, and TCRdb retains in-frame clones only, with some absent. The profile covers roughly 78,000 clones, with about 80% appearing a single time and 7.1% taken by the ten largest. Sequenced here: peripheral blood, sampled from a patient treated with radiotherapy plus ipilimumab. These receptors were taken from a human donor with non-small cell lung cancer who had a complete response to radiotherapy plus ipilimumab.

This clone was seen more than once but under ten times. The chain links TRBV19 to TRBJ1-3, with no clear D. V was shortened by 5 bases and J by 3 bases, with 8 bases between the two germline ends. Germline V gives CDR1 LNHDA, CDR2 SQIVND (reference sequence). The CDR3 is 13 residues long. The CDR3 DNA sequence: TGTGCCAGTAGTTCCCTCGGTGGAAACACCATATATTTT. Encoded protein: CASSSLGGNTIYF.

Written as DNA, the CDR3 is TGTGCCAGCAGCCTCTACAGGGTCCCTTATGAGCAGTTCTTC. Translated, it gives CASSLYRVPYEQFF. The chain carries TRBV7-2 and TRBJ2-1, with D maybe TRBD1 (6 bases). Germline V gene data show CDR1 as SGHTA and CDR2 as FQGNSA. The length of the CDR3 is 14 residues. V gave up 5 bases and J gave up 8 bases, with 16 bases separating them.

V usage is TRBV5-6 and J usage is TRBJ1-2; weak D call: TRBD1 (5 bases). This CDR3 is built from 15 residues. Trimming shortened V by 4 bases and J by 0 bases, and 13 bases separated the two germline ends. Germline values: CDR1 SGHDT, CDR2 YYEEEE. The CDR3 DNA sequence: TGTGCCAGCAGCGGCCAGGACACAGCTAACTATGGCTACACCTTC. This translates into CASSGQDTANYGYTF.

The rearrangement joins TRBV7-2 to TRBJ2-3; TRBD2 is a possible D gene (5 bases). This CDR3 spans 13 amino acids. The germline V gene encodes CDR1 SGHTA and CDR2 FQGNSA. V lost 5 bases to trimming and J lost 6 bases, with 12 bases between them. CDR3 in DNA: TGTGCCAGCAGCCCCTCCCCGGGGGATACGCAGTATTTT. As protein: CASSPSPGDTQYF.

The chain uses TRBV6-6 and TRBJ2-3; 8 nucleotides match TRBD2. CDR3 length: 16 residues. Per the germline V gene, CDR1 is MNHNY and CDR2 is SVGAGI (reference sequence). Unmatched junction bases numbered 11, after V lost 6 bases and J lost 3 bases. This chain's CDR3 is CASSPLGGGGTDTQYF. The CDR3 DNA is TGTGCCAGCAGCCCTCTCGGGGGCGGGGGGACAGATACGCAGTATTTT.

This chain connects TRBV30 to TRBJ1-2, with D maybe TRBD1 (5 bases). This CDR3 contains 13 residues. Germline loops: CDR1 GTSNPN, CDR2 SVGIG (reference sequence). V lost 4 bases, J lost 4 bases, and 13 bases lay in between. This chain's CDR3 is CAWKGDAGYGYTF. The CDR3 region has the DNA TGTGCCTGGAAAGGGGACGCGGGCTATGGCTACACCTTC.

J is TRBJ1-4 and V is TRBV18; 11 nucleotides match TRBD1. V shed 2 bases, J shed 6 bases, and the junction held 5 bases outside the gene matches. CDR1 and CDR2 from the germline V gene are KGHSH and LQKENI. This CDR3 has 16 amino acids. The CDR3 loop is CASSPSPGQGDEKLFF. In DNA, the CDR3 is TGTGCCAGCTCACCATCTCCGGGACAGGGGGATGAAAAACTGTTTTTT.

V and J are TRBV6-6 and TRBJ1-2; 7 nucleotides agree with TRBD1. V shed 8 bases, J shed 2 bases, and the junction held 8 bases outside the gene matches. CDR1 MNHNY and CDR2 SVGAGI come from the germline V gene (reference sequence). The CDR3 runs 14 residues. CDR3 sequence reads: CASGPTGQNYGYTF. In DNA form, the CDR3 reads TGTGCCAGCGGACCGACGGGACAGAACTATGGCTACACCTTC.

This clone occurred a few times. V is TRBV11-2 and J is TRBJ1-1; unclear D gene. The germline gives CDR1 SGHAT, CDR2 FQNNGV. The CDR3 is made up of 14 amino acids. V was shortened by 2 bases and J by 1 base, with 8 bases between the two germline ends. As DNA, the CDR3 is TGTGCCAGCAGCTTAAGCCAAAGGAACACTGAAGCTTTCTTT. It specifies CASSLSQRNTEAFF. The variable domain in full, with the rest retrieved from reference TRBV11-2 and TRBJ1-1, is EAGVAQSPRYKIIEKRQSVAFWCNPISGHATLYWYQQILGQGPKLLIQFQNNGVVDDSQLPKDRFSAERLKGVDSTLKIQPAKLEDSAVYLCASSLSQRNTEAFFGQGTRLTVV.

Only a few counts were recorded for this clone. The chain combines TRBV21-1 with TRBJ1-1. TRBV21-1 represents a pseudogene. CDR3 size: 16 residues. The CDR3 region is CASRYIAGGKNTEAFF. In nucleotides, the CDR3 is TGTGCCAGCAGATACATAGCCGGGGGTAAGAACACTGAAGCTTTCTTT.

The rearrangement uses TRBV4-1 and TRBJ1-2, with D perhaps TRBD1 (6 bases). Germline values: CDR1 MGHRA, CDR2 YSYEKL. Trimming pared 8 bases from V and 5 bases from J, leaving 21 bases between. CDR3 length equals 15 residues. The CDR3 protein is CASASTGFKGYGYTF. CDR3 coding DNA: TGCGCCAGCGCATCGACAGGCTTCAAGGGTTATGGCTACACCTTC.

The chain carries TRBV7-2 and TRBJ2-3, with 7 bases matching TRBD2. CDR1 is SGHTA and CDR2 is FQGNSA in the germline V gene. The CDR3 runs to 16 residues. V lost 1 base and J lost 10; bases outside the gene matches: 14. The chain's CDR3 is CASSLESLSGEVAQYF. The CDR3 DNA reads TGTGCCAGCAGCTTAGAGTCCCTAAGCGGGGAAGTTGCGCAGTATTTT.

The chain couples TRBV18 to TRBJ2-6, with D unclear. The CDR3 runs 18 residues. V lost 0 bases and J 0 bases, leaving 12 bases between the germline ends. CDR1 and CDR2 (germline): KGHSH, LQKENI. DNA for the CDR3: TGTGCCAGCTCACCACCCGCCAGTACTTACTCTGGGGCCAACGTCCTGACTTTC. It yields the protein CASSPPASTYSGANVLTF.

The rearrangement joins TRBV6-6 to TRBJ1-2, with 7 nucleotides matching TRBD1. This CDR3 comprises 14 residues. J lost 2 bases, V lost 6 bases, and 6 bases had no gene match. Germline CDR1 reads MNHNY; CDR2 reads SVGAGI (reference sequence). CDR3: CASSPGGGNYGYTF. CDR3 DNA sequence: TGTGCCAGCAGCCCAGGGGGGGGAAACTATGGCTACACCTTC.

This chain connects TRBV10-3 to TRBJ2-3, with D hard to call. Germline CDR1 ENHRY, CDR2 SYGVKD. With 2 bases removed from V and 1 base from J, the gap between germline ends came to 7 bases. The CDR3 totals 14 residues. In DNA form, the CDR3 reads TGTGCCATCAGTGAGATGCTAGGCACAGATACGCAGTATTTT. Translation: CAISEMLGTDTQYF.

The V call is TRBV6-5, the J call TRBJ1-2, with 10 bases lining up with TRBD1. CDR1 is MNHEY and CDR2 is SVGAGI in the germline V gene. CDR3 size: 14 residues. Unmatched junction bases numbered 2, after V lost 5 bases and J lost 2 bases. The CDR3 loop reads CASSLGQGNYGYTF. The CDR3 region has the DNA TGTGCCAGCAGTCTGGGACAGGGGAACTATGGCTACACCTTC.

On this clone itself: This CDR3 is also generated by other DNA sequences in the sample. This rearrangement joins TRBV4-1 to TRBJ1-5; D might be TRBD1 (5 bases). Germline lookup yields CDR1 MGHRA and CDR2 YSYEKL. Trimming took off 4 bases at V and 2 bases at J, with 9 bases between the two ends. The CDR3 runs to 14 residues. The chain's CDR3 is CASSPQGGNQPQHF. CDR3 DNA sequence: TGCGCCAGCAGCCCACAAGGGGGCAATCAGCCCCAGCATTTT.

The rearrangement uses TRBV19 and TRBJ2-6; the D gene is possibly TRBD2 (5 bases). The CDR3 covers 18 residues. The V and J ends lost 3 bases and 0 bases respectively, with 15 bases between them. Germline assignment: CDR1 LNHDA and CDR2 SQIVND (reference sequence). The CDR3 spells CASSIGPGLSSGANVLTF. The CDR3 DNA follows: TGTGCCAGTAGTATTGGTCCCGGACTCTCCTCTGGGGCCAACGTCCTGACTTTC.

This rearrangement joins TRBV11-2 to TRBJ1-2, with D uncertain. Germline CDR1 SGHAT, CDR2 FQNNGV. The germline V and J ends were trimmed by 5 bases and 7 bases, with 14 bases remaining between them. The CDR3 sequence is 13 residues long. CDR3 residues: CASSPESGSGYTF. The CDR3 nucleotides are TGTGCCAGCAGCCCCGAGTCAGGCTCTGGCTACACCTTC.

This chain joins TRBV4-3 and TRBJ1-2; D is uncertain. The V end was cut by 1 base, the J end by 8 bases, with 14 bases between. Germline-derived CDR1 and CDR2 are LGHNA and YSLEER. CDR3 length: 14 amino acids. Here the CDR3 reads CASSQARGMGGYTF. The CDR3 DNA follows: TGCGCCAGCAGCCAAGCAAGAGGGATGGGCGGCTACACCTTC.